These T cell receptor beta chains were read from a single sample in a study of breast tumors, draining lymph nodes, adjacent tissues. TCRdb reanalysed the multiplex PCR reads using MiXCR and keeps one entry per CDR3 protein. Of fewer than 25,000 distinct CDR3 sequences in the sample, roughly 40% were seen once. The sequenced material came from breast tumor tissue. The receptors come from a female donor with breast cancer. Some clones in this sample may be carry-over from other donors' samples. CDR3s include the opening cysteine and the closing phenylalanine or tryptophan. A D gene is named only where the DNA matches it firmly. Some rows have no size entry. The others give once, few or many, or a class for an expanded clone.

length: 15
J: TRBJ1-2
V: TRBV30
size: -
D: -
DNA: TGTGCCTGGAGTGTACTAATCTTGGCAGATCATGGCTACACCTTC
CDR3: CAWSVLILADHGYTF

length: 16
J: TRBJ2-7
V: TRBV5-8
size: -
D: -
DNA: TGTGCCAGCAGCTCATTTTGGGGGCACAGCTCCTACGAGCAGTACTTC
CDR3: CASSSFWGHSSYEQYF

length: 13
J: TRBJ2-1
V: TRBV5-1
size: many
D: -
DNA: TGCGCCAGCAGCTTGGAGGTTATCAATGAGCAGTTCTTC
CDR3: CASSLEVINEQFF

length: 14
J: TRBJ2-3
V: TRBV7-3
size: few
D: TRBD1
DNA: TGTGCCAGCAGCCTAGGGGGCACCACAGATACGCAGTATTTT
CDR3: CASSLGGTTDTQYF

length: 15
J: TRBJ1-6
V: TRBV14
size: -
D: TRBD1
DNA: TGTGCCAGCAGCCAAGGGGACAGGGTGAGTTCACCCCTCCACTTT
CDR3: CASSQGDRVSSPLHF

length: 15
J: TRBJ1-5
V: TRBV2
size: -
D: -
DNA: TGTGCCAGCAGCCCGTCTCTACGGGAAAATCAGCCCCAGCATTTT
CDR3: CASSPSLRENQPQHF

length: 11
J: TRBJ1-2
V: TRBV5-6
size: few
D: -
DNA: TGTGCCAGCAGCGGGGTTTTCGGCTACACCTTC
CDR3: CASSGVFGYTF

length: 13
J: TRBJ1-2
V: TRBV7-9
size: many
D: TRBD1
DNA: TGTGCCAGCAGCTATGGACAGGGGAATGGCTACACCTTC
CDR3: CASSYGQGNGYTF

length: 14
J: TRBJ2-7
V: TRBV9
size: -
D: -
DNA: TGTGCCAGCAGCCCCCCGGACGGTTACTACGAGCAGTACTTC
CDR3: CASSPPDGYYEQYF

length: 13
J: TRBJ1-2
V: TRBV19
size: many
D: -
DNA: TGTGCCAGTAGTATCCTCGGGGGAAAAGGCTACACCTTC
CDR3: CASSILGGKGYTF

length: 16
J: TRBJ2-3
V: TRBV19
size: many
D: -
DNA: TGTGCCAGTAGTATAGATGGCAGCCTTGCGCGGGATACGCAGTATTTT
CDR3: CASSIDGSLARDTQYF

length: 14
J: TRBJ2-2
V: TRBV5-1
size: medium-sized
D: -
DNA: TGCGCCAGCAGCTTAACAGGGAACACCGGGGAGCTGTTTTTT
CDR3: CASSLTGNTGELFF

length: 13
J: TRBJ2-5
V: TRBV7-2
size: many
D: TRBD2
DNA: TGTGCCAGGGGAAGAGCGGGAGAAGAGACCCAGTACTTC
CDR3: CARGRAGEETQYF

length: 15
J: TRBJ1-2
V: TRBV7-2
size: many
D: TRBD1
DNA: TGTGCCAGCAGCTTGCAGGGGGCGCTTAACTATGGCTACACCTTC
CDR3: CASSLQGALNYGYTF

length: 14
J: TRBJ2-1
V: TRBV5-1
size: -
D: TRBD2
DNA: TGCGCCAGCGGTAGCGGGGGGTTGCTCGATGAGCAGCTCTTC
CDR3: CASGSGGLLDEQLF

length: 13
J: TRBJ1-6
V: TRBV7-6
size: -
D: -
DNA: TGTGCCAGCAGCTTACAGGGGCGGTCACCCCTCCACTTT
CDR3: CASSLQGRSPLHF

length: 15
J: TRBJ1-3
V: TRBV28
size: -
D: -
DNA: TGTGCCAGCAGTTTCCCCTCGGGCTCTGGAAACACCATATATTTT
CDR3: CASSFPSGSGNTIYF

length: 15
J: TRBJ1-5
V: TRBV4-1
size: many
D: -
DNA: TGCGCCAGCAGCCAAGAGCCTACAACTCTGAGTACCCAGCATTTT
CDR3: CASSQEPTTLSTQHF

length: 14
J: TRBJ1-5
V: TRBV30
size: many
D: -
DNA: TGTGCCTGGTCCGGACAGTTTAGCAATCAGCCCCAGCATTTT
CDR3: CAWSGQFSNQPQHF

length: 15
J: TRBJ1-2
V: TRBV29-1
size: once
D: -
DNA: TGCAGCGTTGAAGTCAGCCACTCAGCCCCATGGAGGTACACCTTC
CDR3: CSVEVSHSAPWRYTF

length: 17
J: TRBJ2-4
V: TRBV14
size: many
D: -
DNA: TGTGCCAGCAGCCAAGATACCGGGGCTGGGACCAAAAACATTCAGTACTTC
CDR3: CASSQDTGAGTKNIQYF

length: 14
J: TRBJ1-3
V: TRBV5-1
size: few
D: -
DNA: TGCGCCAGCAGCTTGATGACAGGACGAAACACCATATATTTT
CDR3: CASSLMTGRNTIYF

length: 15
J: TRBJ1-2
V: TRBV12-3/TRBV12-4
size: many
D: TRBD1
DNA: TGTGCCAGCAGTTTATCGACAGGGGAAAACTATGGCTACACCTTC
CDR3: CASSLSTGENYGYTF

length: 11
J: TRBJ1-5
V: TRBV25-1
size: large
D: -
DNA: TGTGCCAGCACTCACGGGGACACTCAGCATTTT
CDR3: CASTHGDTQHF

length: 14
J: TRBJ1-5
V: TRBV5-1
size: once
D: TRBD1
DNA: TGCGCCAGCAGCCCTGGACAGGGGGGCCAGCCCCAGCATTTT
CDR3: CASSPGQGGQPQHF

length: 14
J: TRBJ1-6
V: TRBV11-1
size: medium-sized
D: -
DNA: TGTGCCAGCAGATTAACCACAGACAATTCACCCCTCCACTTT
CDR3: CASRLTTDNSPLHF

length: 12
J: TRBJ1-2
V: TRBV29-1
size: -
D: -
DNA: TGCAGCGTCCCTGACAGGAACTATGGCTACACCTTC
CDR3: CSVPDRNYGYTF